This is a list of T cell receptor beta chains from one sample in a study of blood T cell repertoires in COVID-19. This table comes from immunoSEQ multiplex PCR, and its TCRdb copy is limited to in-frame clones, with some not included. The profile shows about 140,000 clones, roughly four fifths of them singletons. Sequenced: peripheral blood. The source is a woman aged 80 or over with active or convalescent COVID-19. CDR3s leave out the opening cysteine and the closing phenylalanine or tryptophan. Fields, in order: J gene, V gene, CDR3 protein.

j_call: TRBJ1-6; v_call: TRBV19; cdr3_aa: ASSAGTGVSPLH
j_call: TRBJ1-1; v_call: TRBV5-8; cdr3_aa: ASSLLQGPRPPKAF
j_call: TRBJ2-1; v_call: TRBV7-6; cdr3_aa: ASSFLTGTGSFFEQF
j_call: TRBJ1-4; v_call: TRBV5-1; cdr3_aa: ASSRRWGDEKLF
j_call: TRBJ2-7; v_call: TRBV7-9; cdr3_aa: ASSLAGTGIYEQY
j_call: TRBJ1-2; v_call: TRBV7-2; cdr3_aa: ASSDQGFYGYT
j_call: TRBJ2-6; v_call: TRBV28; cdr3_aa: ASSPPLAGFGSGANVLT
j_call: TRBJ2-7; v_call: TRBV5-1; cdr3_aa: ASSRGGASYEQY
j_call: TRBJ2-1; v_call: TRBV7-9; cdr3_aa: ASDWGGTSYNEQF
j_call: TRBJ1-1; v_call: TRBV30; cdr3_aa: AWSVRGATFLGGVGQMNTEAF
j_call: TRBJ2-1; v_call: TRBV4-2; cdr3_aa: ASSQDPRTATTYNEQF
j_call: TRBJ1-1; v_call: TRBV7-8; cdr3_aa: ASSLNRVGTEAF
j_call: TRBJ1-3; v_call: TRBV3-1/TRBV3-2; cdr3_aa: ASSHRRGHSGNTIY
j_call: TRBJ1-2; v_call: TRBV28; cdr3_aa: ASSLSATDYGYT
j_call: TRBJ1-5; v_call: TRBV2; cdr3_aa: ASSGTGAGQPQH
j_call: TRBJ2-7; v_call: TRBV7-2; cdr3_aa: ASSPTMGLWEQY
j_call: TRBJ1-1; v_call: TRBV6-9; cdr3_aa: ASNVINTEAF
j_call: TRBJ1-5; v_call: TRBV13; cdr3_aa: ASSKTGGHIGNQPQH
j_call: TRBJ1-2; v_call: TRBV19; cdr3_aa: ASTDRERGYT
j_call: TRBJ2-5; v_call: TRBV5-4; cdr3_aa: ASSLSGREETQY
j_call: TRBJ1-1; v_call: TRBV13; cdr3_aa: ASSLEEQGGRTEAF
j_call: TRBJ1-5; v_call: TRBV28; cdr3_aa: ASSLRGQGDQPQH
j_call: TRBJ2-1; v_call: TRBV7-2; cdr3_aa: ASSTRGRGYNEQF
j_call: TRBJ1-4; v_call: TRBV11-1; cdr3_aa: ASSETGLPEKLF
j_call: TRBJ2-7; v_call: TRBV7-9; cdr3_aa: ASSSHSDRVGEQY
j_call: TRBJ2-4; v_call: TRBV15; cdr3_aa: ATSRGLAGIAKNIQY
j_call: TRBJ1-1; v_call: TRBV7-9; cdr3_aa: ASSSSGLSGTEAF
j_call: TRBJ2-1; v_call: TRBV7-2; cdr3_aa: ASSLAFRAQF
j_call: TRBJ1-2; v_call: TRBV11-2; cdr3_aa: ASSLVSDYGYT
j_call: TRBJ1-2; v_call: TRBV5-4; cdr3_aa: ASSRLGVDGYT
j_call: TRBJ2-3; v_call: TRBV5-4; cdr3_aa: ASSTGTSGRSSTDTQY
j_call: TRBJ2-3; v_call: TRBV4-2; cdr3_aa: ASSQETVATQY
j_call: TRBJ2-7; v_call: TRBV18; cdr3_aa: ASSDYSGTGGAEQY
j_call: TRBJ1-5; v_call: TRBV27; cdr3_aa: ASSSAGGGQPQH
j_call: TRBJ2-7; v_call: TRBV18; cdr3_aa: ASSPTLQGGSYEQY
j_call: TRBJ2-5; v_call: TRBV7-9; cdr3_aa: ASSLAPSGGQETQY
j_call: TRBJ1-2; v_call: TRBV4-3; cdr3_aa: ASSGRTGVNYGYT
j_call: TRBJ2-7; v_call: TRBV10-3; cdr3_aa: AISPGTGPLEQY
j_call: TRBJ1-6; v_call: TRBV29-1; cdr3_aa: SVLQGANSPLH
j_call: TRBJ1-1; v_call: TRBV5-4; cdr3_aa: ASSLVSRGNTEAF
j_call: TRBJ1-2; v_call: TRBV19; cdr3_aa: ASSKPARANYGYT
j_call: TRBJ2-2; v_call: TRBV29-1; cdr3_aa: SVERQGTNTGELF
j_call: TRBJ2-5; v_call: TRBV10-3; cdr3_aa: AIGRQDRQETQY
j_call: TRBJ1-3; v_call: TRBV4-3; cdr3_aa: ASSQSGELSGNTIY
j_call: TRBJ1-3; v_call: TRBV30; cdr3_aa: AWRPGSSGNTIY
j_call: TRBJ1-2; v_call: TRBV30; cdr3_aa: AWGKDRAGYGYT
j_call: TRBJ1-2; v_call: TRBV27; cdr3_aa: ASSTTANYGYT
j_call: TRBJ1-1; v_call: TRBV11-1; cdr3_aa: ASSFTPQGNTEAF
j_call: TRBJ1-5; v_call: TRBV5-8; cdr3_aa: ASSFSPDFNQPQH
j_call: TRBJ1-4; v_call: TRBV9; cdr3_aa: ASSLTGLGEKLF
j_call: TRBJ1-1; v_call: TRBV6-5; cdr3_aa: ASSYFRGGSWAF
j_call: TRBJ1-2; v_call: TRBV6-6; cdr3_aa: ASSYGEGNYGYT
j_call: TRBJ1-5; v_call: TRBV10-3; cdr3_aa: AIRDREDQPQH
j_call: TRBJ2-1; v_call: TRBV12-3/TRBV12-4; cdr3_aa: ASKPGTGRVGF
j_call: TRBJ1-5; v_call: TRBV7-2; cdr3_aa: ASSLGGRNQPQH